These T cell receptor beta chains were read from a single sample in a study of OX40 agonist ivuxolimab in advanced cancers. Sequenced by immunoSEQ multiplex PCR; TCRdb stores in-frame clones only, minus some. The data contain 15,000 to 20,000 clones, 80% to 95% of them seen just once; the ten biggest clones take up over 45%. The sample consisted of CD4+ or CD8+ T cells sorted from blood, taken in a trial of the OX40 agonist ivuxolimab. All receptors come from an adult with an advanced solid tumor such as melanoma, head and neck, liver or kidney cancer. The CDR3 runs from the conserved cysteine through the conserved F or W. Fields, in order: CDR3 length, D gene, J gene, V gene, clone size, CDR3 DNA, CDR3 protein. A D gene is named only where the DNA matches it firmly. Some rows mark clone size as missing; the rest say once, few, many or name a class of expanded clone.

>15|.|TRBJ2-1|TRBV5-5|once
TGTGCCAGCAGCCTCGCTAGTCTGGCTTTCAATGAGCAGTTCTTC
CASSLASLAFNEQFF
>11|.|TRBJ2-1|TRBV20-1|.
TGCAGCCCTGGACCTTACAATGAGCAGTTCTTC
CSPGPYNEQFF
>16|TRBD2|TRBJ2-4|TRBV9|.
TGTGCCAGCAGCGCCCCGACTAGCGGGGGGGCGATCATTCAGTACTTC
CASSAPTSGGAIIQYF
>14|.|TRBJ2-1|TRBV5-1|.
TGCGCCAGCAGCTTGGGCCCGCCGATAGGTGAGCAGTTCTTC
CASSLGPPIGEQFF
>13|.|TRBJ2-7|TRBV28|.
TGTGCCAGCAGCCTACTAGGCTCCTACGAGCAGTACTTC
CASSLLGSYEQYF
>13|.|TRBJ2-7|TRBV28|once
TGTGCCAGCAGTTTATTTGGGAGCTACGAGCAGTACTTC
CASSLFGSYEQYF
>13|TRBD2|TRBJ2-7|TRBV19|.
TGTGCCAGTAGCTCGGGACTAAGCTACGAGCAGTACTTC
CASSSGLSYEQYF
>15|.|TRBJ1-5|TRBV9|.
TGTGCCAGCAGCGTCACAGCGGGGGGGAGTCAGCCCCAGCATTTT
CASSVTAGGSQPQHF
>16|TRBD2|TRBJ2-3|TRBV5-1|medium-sized
TGCGCCAGCAGAGGGAGTAGCGGGAGGGCCACAGATACGCAGTATTTT
CASRGSSGRATDTQYF
>15|TRBD1|TRBJ2-1|TRBV5-5|.
TGTGCCAGCAGCCCGGGACAGGGGGAATACAATGAGCAGTTCTTC
CASSPGQGEYNEQFF
>16|.|TRBJ2-7|TRBV13|.
TGTGCCAGCAGCGCCACTTCCCGGGACACCTCCTACGAGCAGTACTTC
CASSATSRDTSYEQYF
>14|.|TRBJ1-1|TRBV4-3|.
TGCGCCAGCAGCCAAAATACAGAAAACACTGAAGCTTTCTTT
CASSQNTENTEAFF
>17|TRBD2|TRBJ2-5|TRBV7-2|.
TGTGCCAGCAGCTTAAAAAGGCTAGCGGGAGTCCCAGAGACCCAGTACTTC
CASSLKRLAGVPETQYF
>13|.|TRBJ2-1|TRBV6-1|.
TGTGCCAGCGGGTCCGGGACCTACAATGAGCAGTTCTTC
CASGSGTYNEQFF
>13|.|TRBJ1-1|TRBV6-1|large
TGTGCCAGCAGTGAAGCGAAATACACTGAAGCTTTCTTT
CASSEAKYTEAFF
>12|.|TRBJ2-3|TRBV6-5|once
TGTGCCAGCAGTTACGGGACAGATACGCAGTATTTT
CASSYGTDTQYF
>15|.|TRBJ2-6|TRBV18|few
TGTGCCAGCTCACCCTGGAGCTCTGGGGCCAACGTCCTGACTTTC
CASSPWSSGANVLTF
>14|.|TRBJ1-1|TRBV28|.
TGTGCCAGCAGTTTTGAGCGTGTGAACACTGAAGCTTTCTTT
CASSFERVNTEAFF
>15|.|TRBJ2-7|TRBV7-9|.
TGTGCCAGCAGCCCTTCAGATAGGGGGACTTACGAGCAGTACTTC
CASSPSDRGTYEQYF
>16|TRBD2|TRBJ2-1|TRBV9|.
TGTGCCAGCAGCCTCTGGGAGGCGGGAGTCGAGGATGAGCAGTTCTTC
CASSLWEAGVEDEQFF
>19|TRBD1|TRBJ2-3|TRBV15|.
TGTGCCACCAGCAGAGATCCATTGTCCGGGACAGGGGGCACAGATACGCAGTATTTT
CATSRDPLSGTGGTDTQYF
>16|TRBD2|TRBJ2-1|TRBV9|once
TGTGCCAGCAGCCCGGGGCCAGCGGGAGAAAACAATGAGCAGTTCTTC
CASSPGPAGENNEQFF
>21|.|TRBJ2-6|TRBV28|.
TGTGCCAGCAGTTACAGGGCCCGATATGGGGTGGTAGTTTCTGGGGCCAACGTCCTGACTTTC
CASSYRARYGVVVSGANVLTF
>15|.|TRBJ1-4|TRBV5-1|.
TGCGCCAGCAGCTTCATCGGGGGCACTAATGAAAAACTGTTTTTT
CASSFIGGTNEKLFF
>12|.|TRBJ2-1|TRBV7-9|.
TGTGCCAGCAGCGGGGGGAGCAATGAGCAGTTCTTC
CASSGGSNEQFF
>14|TRBD2|TRBJ2-7|TRBV27|.
TGTGCCAGCAGTTTTGGACTAGCAGGCTACGAGCAGTACTTC
CASSFGLAGYEQYF
>13|.|TRBJ2-7|TRBV27|.
TGTGCCAGCAGTGTACTGGGGAACTACGAGCAGTACTTC
CASSVLGNYEQYF
>15|.|TRBJ2-2|TRBV14|.
TGTGCCAGCAGCCAAGCTCCGGGGGTGGTCGGGGAGCTGTTTTTT
CASSQAPGVVGELFF
>11|.|TRBJ2-2|TRBV28|.
TGTGCCAGCAGTGGGGTCGGGGAGCTGTTTTTT
CASSGVGELFF
>14|TRBD2|TRBJ2-7|TRBV6-5|.
TGTGCCAGCAGTTCTCCGGGACTAGCGGACGAGCAGTACTTC
CASSSPGLADEQYF
>11|TRBD2|TRBJ2-1|TRBV19|.
TGTGCCAGCAAAGCGGGGAATGAGCAGTTCTTC
CASKAGNEQFF
>17|.|TRBJ2-1|TRBV5-4|.
TGTGCCAGCAGTCGCCCGGCAACTCGGACCGAGTACAATGAGCAGTTCTTC
CASSRPATRTEYNEQFF
>15|.|TRBJ2-5|TRBV5-6|.
TGTGCCAGCAGCCATACGGGGGAAGTCCAAGAGACCCAGTACTTC
CASSHTGEVQETQYF
>12|.|TRBJ2-2|TRBV29-1|once
TGCAGCGTTGCGACGGGACGCGGGGAGCTGTTTTTT
CSVATGRGELFF
>15|.|TRBJ2-2|TRBV28|.
TGTGCCAGCAGTTTGGGGCAATTGAACACCGGGGAGCTGTTTTTT
CASSLGQLNTGELFF
>13|.|TRBJ2-1|TRBV28|.
TGTGCCAGCAGCCGAGGAGGGGACAATGAGCAGTTCTTC
CASSRGGDNEQFF
>17|.|TRBJ2-7|TRBV9|.
TGTGCCAGCAGCCCCCGGGAGGGGGACAGGAGCTCCTACGAGCAGTACTTC
CASSPREGDRSSYEQYF
>12|.|TRBJ2-7|TRBV29-1|.
TGCAGCGGGGGACCGAGCTCCTACGAGCAGTACTTC
CSGGPSSYEQYF
>15|.|TRBJ2-3|TRBV5-5|.
TGTGCCAGCAGCTTTCCGGCAGACCTCACAGATACGCAGTATTTT
CASSFPADLTDTQYF
>17|TRBD1|TRBJ2-4|TRBV15|.
TGTGCCACCAGCAGAGGGCCAACAGGGGAGGCCAAAAACATTCAGTACTTC
CATSRGPTGEAKNIQYF
>11|TRBD1|TRBJ1-1|TRBV25-1|.
TGTGCCACCGGGACAGGGGGATTAGCTTTCTTT
CATGTGGLAFF
>17|TRBD2|TRBJ2-2|TRBV4-3|once
TGCGCCAGCAGCCAAGATCGTCAGCGGGAGAACACCGGGGAGCTGTTTTTT
CASSQDRQRENTGELFF
>13|.|TRBJ2-2|TRBV27|.
TGTGCCAGCAGTTTAGTTCAGACCGGGGAGCTGTTTTTT
CASSLVQTGELFF
>14|.|TRBJ1-5|TRBV6-5|.
TGTGCCAGCAGTACCCTGAAACCGCATCAGCCCCAGCATTTT
CASSTLKPHQPQHF
>15|TRBD2|TRBJ2-7|TRBV28|.
TGTGCCAGCAAACCCCTAGGAGCGGGAGACCTCGAGCAGTACTTC
CASKPLGAGDLEQYF
>16|.|TRBJ2-1|TRBV7-6|.
TGTGCCAGCAGCTTACTTCGGGGGAGCTCCTACAATGAGCAGTTCTTC
CASSLLRGSSYNEQFF
>15|TRBD2|TRBJ2-1|TRBV6-4|few
TGTGCCAGCAGTGACTCGAGCGGGAAGGGAAATGAGCAGTTCTTC
CASSDSSGKGNEQFF
>14|TRBD1|TRBJ2-7|TRBV15|.
TGTGCCACCAGCAGAGGGACAGGGACTGGCGAGCAGTACTTC
CATSRGTGTGEQYF
>12|.|TRBJ2-1|TRBV19|.
TGTGCCAGTAGTCCGCCTGGAGATGAGCAGTTCTTC
CASSPPGDEQFF
>15|TRBD1|TRBJ2-1|TRBV12-5|.
TGTGCTAGTGGTTTCGGGACAGGGATTTACAATGAGCAGTTCTTC
CASGFGTGIYNEQFF
>14|.|TRBJ2-1|TRBV7-9|.
TGTGCCAGCAGCTTAACCGAAGAGATCAATGAGCAGTTCTTC
CASSLTEEINEQFF
>11|.|TRBJ1-2|TRBV20-1|.
TGCAGTGCTACGTCCATCTATGGCTACACCTTC
CSATSIYGYTF
>15|TRBD2|TRBJ2-7|TRBV6-1|.
TGTGCCAGCAGCCCCTCTAGCGGGCGCCCCTACGAGCAGTACTTC
CASSPSSGRPYEQYF
>12|.|TRBJ2-2|TRBV7-2|.
TGTGCCAGCAGCTTTGCACGAGGGGAGCTGTTTTTT
CASSFARGELFF
>15|.|TRBJ1-5|TRBV4-3|.
TGCGCCAGCAGCCAAGAGGGTAATAGCAATCAGCCCCAGCATTTT
CASSQEGNSNQPQHF
>13|.|TRBJ2-3|TRBV7-2|.
TGTGCCAGCAGCTTAGGGAGCGGGGATACGCAGTATTTT
CASSLGSGDTQYF
>12|.|TRBJ2-1|TRBV7-9|.
TGTGCCAGCAGCCCCGGGGCAGATGGTGAGTTCTTC
CASSPGADGEFF
>17|.|TRBJ2-2|TRBV28|.
TGTGCCAGCAGTTCCCCCCTGACTAACAAGAAGACCGGGGAGCTGTTTTTT
CASSSPLTNKKTGELFF
>13|TRBD2|TRBJ2-7|TRBV27|.
TGTGCCAGCGGAAGGGGACTATACTACGAGCAGTACTTC
CASGRGLYYEQYF
>15|.|TRBJ2-7|TRBV5-1|.
TGCGCCAGCAGCATAGTCCCCCAAACCCCCTACGAGCAGTACTTC
CASSIVPQTPYEQYF